These 17 T cell receptor beta chains share one sample of origin, sequenced in a study of response to subunit inactivated influenza vaccine. TCRdb re-called the RT-PCR reads with MiXCR, one entry per CDR3 protein. The table shows roughly 700,000 distinct CDR3 sequences, with around 13% occurring only once. The source was PBMCs from blood, collected approximately 15 days before vaccination. Receptor source: a middle-aged man who received an inactivated influenza vaccine.

This clonotype was seen ten or more times. The rearrangement links TRBV28 to TRBJ1-3; TRBD1 agrees at 7 bases. The CDR3 contains 14 residues. V shed 2 bases and J 4 bases; nucleotides not matched to a gene: 2. In germline, CDR1 is MDHEN, CDR2 SYDVKM. The CDR3 region is CASSLPGQGNTIYF. CDR3 nucleotide sequence: TGTGCCAGCAGTTTACCGGGACAGGGAAACACCATATATTTT.

The rearrangement links TRBV11-2 to TRBJ2-1, with 9 bases matching TRBD1. With 1 base clipped from V and 6 bases from J, the junction kept 7 bases outside the gene matches. Germline CDR1 SGHAT, CDR2 FQNNGV. The CDR3 length is 16 residues. The CDR3 spells CASSLVLGQGSNEQFF. CDR3 DNA: TGTGCCAGCAGCTTAGTGCTCGGACAGGGGAGCAATGAGCAGTTCTTC.

The table lists this clonotype with a few counts. The chain links TRBV5-1 to TRBJ1-1; D may be TRBD1 (5 bases). Trimming pared 2 bases from V and 0 bases from J, leaving 11 bases between. This CDR3 is 15 amino acids long. Germline CDR1 SGHRS, CDR2 YFSETQ. CDR3 in DNA: TGCGCCAGCAGCTTCGGGGGAGGTGTGAACACTGAAGCTTTCTTT. Amino acid sequence: CASSFGGGVNTEAFF.

This clonotype occurred a few times. CDR3 loop: CATSRDGTQGETQYF. The CDR3 DNA sequence: TGTGCCACCAGCAGAGACGGGACTCAGGGGGAGACCCAGTACTTC. The rearrangement uses TRBV15 and TRBJ2-5, with D perhaps assigned TRBD1 or TRBD2 (6 bases each). Germline CDR1 reads LNHNV; CDR2 reads YYDKDF (reference sequence). CDR3 length: 15 amino acids. V gave up 0 bases and J gave up 5 bases, with 13 bases separating them.

This clonotype was picked up a small number of times. The chain has TRBV7-2 and TRBJ2-3; 7 positions agree with TRBD2. This CDR3 region has 16 residues. J was trimmed by 4 bases and V by 5 bases; bases with no gene match: 12. The germline V gene has CDR1 SGHTA and CDR2 FQGNSA. The CDR3 sequence: CASSTSPRLASDTQYF. CDR3 coding DNA: TGTGCCAGCAGCACCTCCCCTAGACTAGCTTCAGATACGCAGTATTTT.

CDR3 nucleotides: TGTGCCAGCGGTCGGACATCAAGCCGATCACCCCTCCACTTT. Encoded protein: CASGRTSSRSPLHF. The chain couples TRBV12-3 or TRBV12-4 to TRBJ1-6; the D gene is possibly TRBD1 (5 bases). Deletions cut 8 bases from V and 10 bases from J, with 18 bases between. The CDR3 sequence is 14 residues long.

The chain carries TRBV30 and TRBJ1-5, with TRBD1 identical over 8 bases. This CDR3 contains 13 residues. After removal of 5 bases from V and 8 bases from J, the junction contained 8 bases not matched to a gene. Per germline, CDR1 GTSNPN and CDR2 SVGIG (reference sequence). As DNA, the CDR3 is TGTGCCTGGGGCAGACAGGGGCTCGAGCCCCAGCATTTT. It yields the protein CAWGRQGLEPQHF.

The V gene is TRBV5-1, the J gene TRBJ2-6, with 9 nucleotides matching TRBD1. The germline CDR1 and CDR2 sequences are SGHRS and YFSETQ. Trimming removed 4 bases from V and 0 bases from J; junction bases left unmatched: 17. This CDR3 contains 21 residues. The CDR3 sequence is CASSGTGGVFLSPSGANVLTF. The CDR3 DNA reads as TGCGCCAGCAGCGGTACAGGGGGCGTTTTCCTTTCCCCCTCTGGGGCCAACGTCCTGACTTTC. Together with reference TRBV5-1 and TRBJ2-6, the CDR3 gives the full variable domain: KAGVTQTPRYLIKTRGQQVTLSCSPISGHRSVSWYQQTPGQGLQFLFEYFSETQRNKGNFPGRFSGRQFSNSRSEMNVSTLELGDSALYLCASSGTGGVFLSPSGANVLTFGAGSRLTVL.

This sequence joins TRBV5-4 and TRBJ2-1; 8 bases are shared with TRBD2. The CDR3 runs 15 residues. V dropped 4 bases and J dropped 5; count of bases not matched to a gene: 8. The germline CDR1 and CDR2 sequences are SGHNT and YYREEE (reference sequence). CDR3 loop: CASSGRLALNNEQFF. The CDR3 nucleotides are TGTGCCAGCAGCGGAAGACTAGCGCTCAACAATGAGCAGTTCTTC.

This clonotype was seen ten or more times. The chain has TRBV5-6 and TRBJ1-5; TRBD1 matches 11 bases. The CDR3 runs to 14 residues. With V trimmed by 2 bases and J by 7 bases, 2 bases remained unmatched. Germline CDR1 and CDR2: SGHDT and YYEEEE. The CDR3 region is CASSFGTGGQPQHF. The CDR3 DNA is TGTGCCAGCAGCTTCGGGACAGGGGGACAGCCCCAGCATTTT.

This clonotype has only a few counts. The chain joins TRBV7-2 to TRBJ2-1; D ambiguous. Trimming shortened V by 3 bases and J by 0 bases, and 9 bases separated the two germline ends. CDR3 length: 15 amino acids. Germline V gene sequence: CDR1 SGHTA, CDR2 FQGNSA. As DNA, the CDR3 is TGTGCCAGCAGCTTGGTCGATAGCTCCTACAATGAGCAGTTCTTC. Translation gives CASSLVDSSYNEQFF.

This clonotype came up a few times. The V and J genes are TRBV5-6 and TRBJ2-3; 10 bases are shared with TRBD2. Germline CDR1 reads SGHDT; CDR2 reads YYEEEE. The CDR3 length is 16 residues. V lost 4 bases and J lost 0; bases outside the gene matches: 5. The CDR3 loop is CASSLLAGPSTDTQYF. The CDR3 coding sequence is TGTGCCAGCAGCCTACTAGCGGGGCCCAGCACAGATACGCAGTATTTT.

This clonotype was detected a few times. The rearrangement joins TRBV12-3 or TRBV12-4 to TRBJ1-2; 8 nucleotides agree with TRBD1. Losses at the gene ends were 4 bases for V and 8 bases for J; bases not matched to a gene: 9. The CDR3 runs 14 residues. In DNA form, the CDR3 reads TGTGCCAGCAGTTCGAGCGGACAGGGCGGAGGCTACACCTTC. Its protein is CASSSSGQGGGYTF.

This clonotype was counted between two and nine times. This sequence joins TRBV4-2 and TRBJ1-1; D might be TRBD1 (6 bases). This CDR3 region has 15 residues. CDR1 is LGHNA and CDR2 is YNFKEQ in the germline V gene. Trimming pared 0 bases from V and 1 base from J, leaving 9 bases between. As DNA, the CDR3 is TGTGCCAGCAGCCAAGAGAACAGGGAGAACACTGAAGCTTTCTTT. Protein product: CASSQENRENTEAFF.

The chain is built from TRBV2 and TRBJ2-7; the D is unclear. CDR3 length: 13 amino acids. Trimming pared 4 bases from V and 3 bases from J, leaving 10 bases between. The V gene's germline CDR1 is SNHLY and CDR2 FYNNEI. CDR3 DNA: TGTGCCAGCAGTGTACAGCTCCTCTACGAGCAGTACTTC. Protein product: CASSVQLLYEQYF.

The chain carries TRBV5-1 and TRBJ2-1, with D perhaps TRBD1 or TRBD2 (5 bases each). The CDR3 is 15 amino acids. Trimming removed 2 bases at V and 2 bases at J, with 11 bases between. Germline-derived CDR1 and CDR2 are SGHRS and YFSETQ. For the CDR3, the DNA is TGCGCCAGCAGCTTTCGGGACGGAACCTACAATGAGCAGTTCTTC. Protein sequence: CASSFRDGTYNEQFF.

In this sample, this clonotype turned up a few times. V gene TRBV19 combines with J gene TRBJ1-1; tentatively, D is TRBD1 (5 bases). Germline lookup yields CDR1 LNHDA and CDR2 SQIVND (reference sequence). The CDR3 runs 16 residues. V was trimmed by 2 bases and J by 1 base, leaving 14 bases between them. CDR3 nucleotide sequence: TGTGCCAGTAGTATATTTGGCCTAGGGGAGAACACTGAAGCTTTCTTT. Amino acid sequence: CASSIFGLGENTEAFF.